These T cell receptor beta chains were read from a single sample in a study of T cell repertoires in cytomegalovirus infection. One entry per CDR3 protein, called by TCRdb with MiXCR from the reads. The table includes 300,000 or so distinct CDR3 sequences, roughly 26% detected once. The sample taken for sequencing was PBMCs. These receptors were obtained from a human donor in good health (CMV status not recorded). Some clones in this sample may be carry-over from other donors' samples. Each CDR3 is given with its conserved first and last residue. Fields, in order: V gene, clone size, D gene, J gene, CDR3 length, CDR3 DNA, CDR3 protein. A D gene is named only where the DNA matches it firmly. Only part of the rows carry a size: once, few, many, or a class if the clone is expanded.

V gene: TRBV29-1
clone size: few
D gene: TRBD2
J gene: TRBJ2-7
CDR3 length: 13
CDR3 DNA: TGCAGCGCGGTAGCGGGAGGAATCTACGAGCAGTACTTC
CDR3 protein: CSAVAGGIYEQYF

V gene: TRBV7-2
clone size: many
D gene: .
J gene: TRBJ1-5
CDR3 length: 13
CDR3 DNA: TGTGCCAGCAGCTTATCCCAGGGGCAGCCCCAGCATTTT
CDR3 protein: CASSLSQGQPQHF

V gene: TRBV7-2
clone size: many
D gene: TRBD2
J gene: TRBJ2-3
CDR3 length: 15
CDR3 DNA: TGTGCCAGCAGCTGGGACGGGAGGGCCACAGATACGCAGTATTTT
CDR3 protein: CASSWDGRATDTQYF

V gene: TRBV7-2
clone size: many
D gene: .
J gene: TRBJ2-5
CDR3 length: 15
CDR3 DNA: TGTGCCAGCAGCTCCGCCCAGGGGTGGAGAGAGACCCAGTACTTC
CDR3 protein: CASSSAQGWRETQYF

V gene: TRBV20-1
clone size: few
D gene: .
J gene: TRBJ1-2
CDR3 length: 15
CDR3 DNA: TGCAGTGCTAGAGATTCAGGCAGAATCGGCTATGGCTACACCTTC
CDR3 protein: CSARDSGRIGYGYTF

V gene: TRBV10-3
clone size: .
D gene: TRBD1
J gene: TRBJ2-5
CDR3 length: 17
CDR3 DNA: TGTGCCATCAGTGAGGGTTACACCAGGGACAGCCAAGAGACCCAGTACTTC
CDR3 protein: CAISEGYTRDSQETQYF

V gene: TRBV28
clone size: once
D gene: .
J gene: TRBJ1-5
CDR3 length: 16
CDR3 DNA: TGTGCCAGCAGTTTTTCCACACGGGGGGCGGGTCAGCCCCAGCATTTT
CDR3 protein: CASSFSTRGAGQPQHF

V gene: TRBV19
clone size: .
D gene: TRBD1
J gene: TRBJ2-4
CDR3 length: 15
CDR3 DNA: TGTGCCAGTAGTATAAAAAGTCGGACAGGGTACATTCAGTACTTC
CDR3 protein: CASSIKSRTGYIQYF

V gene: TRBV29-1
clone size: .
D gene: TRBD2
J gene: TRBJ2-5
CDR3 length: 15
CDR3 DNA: TGCAGCGTGACCGGGACTAGCGGGAGAGAAGAGACCCAGTACTTC
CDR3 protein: CSVTGTSGREETQYF

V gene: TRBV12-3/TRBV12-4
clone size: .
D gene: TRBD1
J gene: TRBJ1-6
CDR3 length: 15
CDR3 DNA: TGTGCCAGCAGGGGGGGACAGGGGGACAATTCACCCCTCCACTTT
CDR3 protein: CASRGGQGDNSPLHF

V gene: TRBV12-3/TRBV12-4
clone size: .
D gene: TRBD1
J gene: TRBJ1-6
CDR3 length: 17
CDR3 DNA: TGTGCCAGCAGTTCCCCCGACAGGACAGGGAGGAATTCACCCCTCCACTTT
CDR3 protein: CASSSPDRTGRNSPLHF

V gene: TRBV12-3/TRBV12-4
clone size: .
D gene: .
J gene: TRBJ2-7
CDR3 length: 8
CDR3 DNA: TGTCTCCGACACGAGCAGTACTTC
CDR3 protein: CLRHEQYF

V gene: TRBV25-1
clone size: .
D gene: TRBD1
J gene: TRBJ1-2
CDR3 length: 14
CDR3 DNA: TGTGCCAGCGTAATGACAGGGTGGAACTATGGCTACACCTTC
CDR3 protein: CASVMTGWNYGYTF

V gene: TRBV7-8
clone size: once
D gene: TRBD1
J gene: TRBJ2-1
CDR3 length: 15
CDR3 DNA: TGTGCCAGCAGCGCCACCGGGACAGGGCGCAATGAGCAGTTCTTC
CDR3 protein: CASSATGTGRNEQFF

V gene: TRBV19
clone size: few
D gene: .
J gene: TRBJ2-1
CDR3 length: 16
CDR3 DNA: TGTGCCAGTAGTATAGGAAGAGGGATTGGTTACAATGAGCAGTTCTTC
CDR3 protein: CASSIGRGIGYNEQFF

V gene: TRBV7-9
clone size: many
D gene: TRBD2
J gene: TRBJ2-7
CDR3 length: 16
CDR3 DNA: TGTGCCAGCAGTCCTTTCGGGGGGGGGCAACTCCGCGAGCAGTACTTC
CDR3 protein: CASSPFGGGQLREQYF

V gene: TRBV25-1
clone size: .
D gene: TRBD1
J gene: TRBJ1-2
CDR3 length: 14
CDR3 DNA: TGTGCCAGCAGAGGTTCCGGGACAGTCTATGGCTACACCTTC
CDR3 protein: CASRGSGTVYGYTF

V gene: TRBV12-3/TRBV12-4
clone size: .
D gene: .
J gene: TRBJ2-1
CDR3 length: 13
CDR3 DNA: TGTGCCAGCAGTTTAGTGCCCTTGGATGAGCAGTTCTTC
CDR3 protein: CASSLVPLDEQFF

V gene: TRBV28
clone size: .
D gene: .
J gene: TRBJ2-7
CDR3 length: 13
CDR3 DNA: TGTGCCAGCAGTTCCGCCCCAATATACGAGCAGTACTTC
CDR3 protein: CASSSAPIYEQYF

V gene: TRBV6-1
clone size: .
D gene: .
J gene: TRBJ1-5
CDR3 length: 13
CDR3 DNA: TGTGCCAGCAGAAAGGAATGGGATCAGCCCCAGCATTTT
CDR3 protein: CASRKEWDQPQHF

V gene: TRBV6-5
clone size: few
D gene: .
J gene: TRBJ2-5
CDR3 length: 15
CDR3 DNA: TGTGCCAGCAGTTACTCGACCCCGTCCTGGGAGACCCAGTACTTC
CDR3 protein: CASSYSTPSWETQYF

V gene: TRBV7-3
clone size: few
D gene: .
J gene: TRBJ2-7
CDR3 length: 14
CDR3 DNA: TGTGCCAGCAGCGCCACCGGGCCGCGGGACGAGCAGTACTTC
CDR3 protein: CASSATGPRDEQYF

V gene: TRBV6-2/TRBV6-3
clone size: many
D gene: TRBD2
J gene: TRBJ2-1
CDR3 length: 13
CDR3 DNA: TGTGCCAGCAAATCTACGGGAGGGATGGTAGCGTTCTTC
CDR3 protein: CASKSTGGMVAFF

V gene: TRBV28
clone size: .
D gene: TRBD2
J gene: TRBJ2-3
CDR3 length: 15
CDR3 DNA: TGTGCCAGCAGCGACCCGCGGGAGGGGGCAGATACGCAGTATTTT
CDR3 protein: CASSDPREGADTQYF

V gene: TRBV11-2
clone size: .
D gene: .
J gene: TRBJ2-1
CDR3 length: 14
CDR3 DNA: TGTGCCAGCAGCTTAGTACACTTATACAATGAGCAGTTCTTC
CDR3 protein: CASSLVHLYNEQFF

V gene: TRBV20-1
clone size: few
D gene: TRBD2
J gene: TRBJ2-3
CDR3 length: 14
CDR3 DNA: TGCAGTGCGGTCCTAGCGGGGGGCACAGATACGCAGTATTTT
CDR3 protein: CSAVLAGGTDTQYF

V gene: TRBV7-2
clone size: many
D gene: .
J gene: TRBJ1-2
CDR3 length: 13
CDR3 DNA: TGTGCCAGTACGACAGGACCCCGCTATGGCTACACCTTC
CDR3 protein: CASTTGPRYGYTF

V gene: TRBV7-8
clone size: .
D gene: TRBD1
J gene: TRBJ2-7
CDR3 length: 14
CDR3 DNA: TGTGCCAGCAGCGAGCGGGACAGGGGATCCGAGCAGTACTTC
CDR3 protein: CASSERDRGSEQYF

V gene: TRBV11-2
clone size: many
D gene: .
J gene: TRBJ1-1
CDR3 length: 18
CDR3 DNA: TGTGCCAGCAGCTTAGTTCAGGACCTTTCCTTCATGAACACTGAAGCTTTCTTT
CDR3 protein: CASSLVQDLSFMNTEAFF

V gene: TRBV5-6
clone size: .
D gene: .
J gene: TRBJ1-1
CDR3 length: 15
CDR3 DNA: TGTGCCAGCAGCTTATTTGCCGCTCGGGGGACTGAAGCTTTCTTT
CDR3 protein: CASSLFAARGTEAFF

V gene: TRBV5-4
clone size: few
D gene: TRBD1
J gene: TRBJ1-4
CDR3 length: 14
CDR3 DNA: TGTGCCAGCAGCCACACAGGGGATAATGAAAAACTGTTTTTT
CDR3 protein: CASSHTGDNEKLFF

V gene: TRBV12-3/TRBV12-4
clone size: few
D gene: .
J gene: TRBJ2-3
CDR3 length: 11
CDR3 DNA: TGTGCCAGCAGCCCCGGCAACACGCAGTATTTT
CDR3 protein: CASSPGNTQYF

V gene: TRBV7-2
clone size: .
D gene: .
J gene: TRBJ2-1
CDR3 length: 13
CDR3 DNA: TGTGCCAGCAGCTCCCCGGGGCGAGGGGAGCAGTTCTTC
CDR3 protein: CASSSPGRGEQFF

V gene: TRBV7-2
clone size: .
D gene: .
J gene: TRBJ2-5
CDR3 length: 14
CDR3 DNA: TGTGCCAGCAGCTTGGACAGACATCAAGAGACCCAGTACTTC
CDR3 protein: CASSLDRHQETQYF

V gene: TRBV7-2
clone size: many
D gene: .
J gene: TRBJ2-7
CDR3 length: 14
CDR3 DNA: TGTGCCAGCAGCTTAGTTCATGGTTTATACGAGCAGTACTTC
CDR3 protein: CASSLVHGLYEQYF

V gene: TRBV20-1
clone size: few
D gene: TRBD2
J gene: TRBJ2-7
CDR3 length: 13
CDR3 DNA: TGCAGTGCGCGGCGGGGGGCCTACTACGAGCAGTACTTC
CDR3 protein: CSARRGAYYEQYF